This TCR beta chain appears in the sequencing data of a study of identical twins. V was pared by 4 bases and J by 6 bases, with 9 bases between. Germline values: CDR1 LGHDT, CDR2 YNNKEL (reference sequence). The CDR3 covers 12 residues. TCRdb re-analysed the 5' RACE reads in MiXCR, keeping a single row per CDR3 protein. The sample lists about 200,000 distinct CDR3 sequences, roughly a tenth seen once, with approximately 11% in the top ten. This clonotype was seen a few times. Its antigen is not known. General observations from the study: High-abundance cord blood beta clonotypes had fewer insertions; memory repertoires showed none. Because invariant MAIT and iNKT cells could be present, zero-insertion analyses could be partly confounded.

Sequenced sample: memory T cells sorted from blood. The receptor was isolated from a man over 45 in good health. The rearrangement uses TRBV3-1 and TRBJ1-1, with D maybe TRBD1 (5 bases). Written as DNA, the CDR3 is TGTGCCAGCAGCCCTCACAGGTCTGAAGCTTTCTTT. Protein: CASSPHRSEAFF.